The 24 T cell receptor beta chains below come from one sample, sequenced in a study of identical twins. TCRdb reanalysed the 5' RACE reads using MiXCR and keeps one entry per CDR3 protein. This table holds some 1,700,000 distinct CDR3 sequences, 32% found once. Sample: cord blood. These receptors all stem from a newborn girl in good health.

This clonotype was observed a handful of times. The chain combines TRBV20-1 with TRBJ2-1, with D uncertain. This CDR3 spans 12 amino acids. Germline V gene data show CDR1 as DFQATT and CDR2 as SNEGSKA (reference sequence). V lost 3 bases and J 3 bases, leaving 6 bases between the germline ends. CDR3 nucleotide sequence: TGCAGTGCTAGCGCGAGCTACAATGAGCAGTTCTTC. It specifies CSASASYNEQFF.

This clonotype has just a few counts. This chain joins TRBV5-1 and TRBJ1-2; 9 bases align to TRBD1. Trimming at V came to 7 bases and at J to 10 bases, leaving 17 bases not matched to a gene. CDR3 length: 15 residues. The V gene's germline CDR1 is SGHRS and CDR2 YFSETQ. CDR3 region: CASGPRTGTGNLYTF. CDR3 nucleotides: TGCGCCAGCGGACCCCGTACCGGGACAGGGAATCTCTACACCTTC. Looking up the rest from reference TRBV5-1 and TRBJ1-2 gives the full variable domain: KAGVTQTPRYLIKTRGQQVTLSCSPISGHRSVSWYQQTPGQGLQFLFEYFSETQRNKGNFPGRFSGRQFSNSRSEMNVSTLELGDSALYLCASGPRTGTGNLYTFGSGTRLTVV.

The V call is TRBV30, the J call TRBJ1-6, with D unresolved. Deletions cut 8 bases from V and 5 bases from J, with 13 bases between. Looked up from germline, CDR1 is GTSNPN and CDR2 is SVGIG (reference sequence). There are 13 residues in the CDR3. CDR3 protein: CALGNGNNSPLHF. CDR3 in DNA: TGTGCCCTGGGCAACGGGAATAATTCACCCCTCCACTTT.

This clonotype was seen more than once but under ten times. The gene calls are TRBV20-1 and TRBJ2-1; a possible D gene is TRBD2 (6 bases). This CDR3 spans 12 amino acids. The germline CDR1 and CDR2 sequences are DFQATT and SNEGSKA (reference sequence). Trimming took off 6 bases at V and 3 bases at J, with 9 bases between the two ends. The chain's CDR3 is CSAGLNYNEQFF. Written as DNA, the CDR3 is TGCAGTGCGGGACTGAACTACAATGAGCAGTTCTTC.

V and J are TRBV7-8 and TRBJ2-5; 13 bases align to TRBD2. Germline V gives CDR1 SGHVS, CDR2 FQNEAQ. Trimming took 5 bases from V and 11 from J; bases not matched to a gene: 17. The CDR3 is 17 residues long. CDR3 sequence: CASSLTGTSGAYNEQYF. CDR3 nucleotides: TGTGCCAGCAGCCTTACCGGGACTAGCGGGGCCTACAATGAGCAGTACTTC.

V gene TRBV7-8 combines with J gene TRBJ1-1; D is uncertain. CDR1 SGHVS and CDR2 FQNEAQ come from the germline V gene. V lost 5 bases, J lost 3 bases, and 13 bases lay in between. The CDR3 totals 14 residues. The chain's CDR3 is CASSLGNMDTEAFF. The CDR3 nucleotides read TGTGCCAGCAGCCTAGGAAACATGGACACTGAAGCTTTCTTT.

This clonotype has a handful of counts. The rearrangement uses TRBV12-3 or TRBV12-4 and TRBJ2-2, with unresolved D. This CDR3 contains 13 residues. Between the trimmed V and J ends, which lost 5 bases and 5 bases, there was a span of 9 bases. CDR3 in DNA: TGTGCCAGCAGTCCCGGAGAGACCGGGGAGCTGTTTTTT. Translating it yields CASSPGETGELFF.

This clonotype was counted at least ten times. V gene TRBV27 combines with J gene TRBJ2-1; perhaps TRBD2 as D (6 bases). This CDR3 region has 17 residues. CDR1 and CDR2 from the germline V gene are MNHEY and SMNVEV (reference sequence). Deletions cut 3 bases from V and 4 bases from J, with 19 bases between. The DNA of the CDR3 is TGTGCCAGCAGTTTGTCGTCGCGGGGTGGTCCTTACAATGAGCAGTTCTTC. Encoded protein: CASSLSSRGGPYNEQFF.

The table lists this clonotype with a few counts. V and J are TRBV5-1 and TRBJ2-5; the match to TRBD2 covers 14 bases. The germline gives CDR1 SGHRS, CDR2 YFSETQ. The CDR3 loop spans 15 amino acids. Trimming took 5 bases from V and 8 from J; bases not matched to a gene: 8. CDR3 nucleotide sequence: TGCGCCAGCAGGCCGACTAGCGGGGGGGCGTTAACCCAGTACTTC. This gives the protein CASRPTSGGALTQYF.

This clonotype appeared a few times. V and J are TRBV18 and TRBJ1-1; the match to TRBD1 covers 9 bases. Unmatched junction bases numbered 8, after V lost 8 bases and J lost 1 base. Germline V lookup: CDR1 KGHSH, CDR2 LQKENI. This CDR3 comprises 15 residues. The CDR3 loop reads CASRGQGRGNTEAFF. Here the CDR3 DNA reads TGTGCCAGCCGAGGACAGGGGAGAGGGAACACTGAAGCTTTCTTT. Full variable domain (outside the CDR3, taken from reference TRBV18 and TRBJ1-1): NAGVMQNPRHLVRRRGQEARLRCSPMKGHSHVYWYRQLPEEGLKFMVYLQKENIIDESGMPKERFSAEFPKEGPSILRIQQVVRGDSAAYFCASRGQGRGNTEAFFGQGTRLTVV.

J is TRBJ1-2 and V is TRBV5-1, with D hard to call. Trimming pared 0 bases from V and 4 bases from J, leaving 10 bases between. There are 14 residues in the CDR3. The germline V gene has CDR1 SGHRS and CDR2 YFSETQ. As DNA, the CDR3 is TGCGCCAGCAGCTTGGGCAGTTCCATCTATGGCTACACCTTC. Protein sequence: CASSLGSSIYGYTF. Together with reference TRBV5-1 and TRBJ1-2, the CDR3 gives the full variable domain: KAGVTQTPRYLIKTRGQQVTLSCSPISGHRSVSWYQQTPGQGLQFLFEYFSETQRNKGNFPGRFSGRQFSNSRSEMNVSTLELGDSALYLCASSLGSSIYGYTFGSGTRLTVV.

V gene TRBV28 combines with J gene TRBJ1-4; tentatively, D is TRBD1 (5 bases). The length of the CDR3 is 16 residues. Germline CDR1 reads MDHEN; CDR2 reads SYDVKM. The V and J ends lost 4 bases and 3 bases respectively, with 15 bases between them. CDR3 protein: CASSYMVGPPNEKLFF. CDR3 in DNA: TGTGCCAGCAGTTACATGGTGGGGCCACCTAATGAAAAACTGTTTTTT.

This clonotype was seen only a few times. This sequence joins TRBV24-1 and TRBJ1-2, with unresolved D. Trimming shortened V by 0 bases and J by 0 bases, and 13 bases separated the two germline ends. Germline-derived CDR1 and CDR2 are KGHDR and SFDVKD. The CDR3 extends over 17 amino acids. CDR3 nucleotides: TGTGCCACCAGTGATTTGGCAGAGAGGGCCTCTAACTATGGCTACACCTTC. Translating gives CATSDLAERASNYGYTF.

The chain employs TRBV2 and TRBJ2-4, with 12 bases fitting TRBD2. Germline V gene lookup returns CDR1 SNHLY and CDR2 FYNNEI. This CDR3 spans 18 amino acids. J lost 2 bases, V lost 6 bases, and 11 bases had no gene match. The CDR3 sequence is CASRKGTSGSSTKNIQYF. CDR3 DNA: TGTGCCAGCAGAAAAGGGACTAGCGGGTCCTCTACCAAAAACATTCAGTACTTC. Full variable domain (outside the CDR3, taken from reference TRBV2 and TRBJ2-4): EPEVTQTPSHQVTQMGQEVILRCVPISNHLYFYWYRQILGQKVEFLVSFYNNEISEKSEIFDDQFSVERPDGSNFTLKIRSTKLEDSAMYFCASRKGTSGSSTKNIQYFGAGTRLSVL.

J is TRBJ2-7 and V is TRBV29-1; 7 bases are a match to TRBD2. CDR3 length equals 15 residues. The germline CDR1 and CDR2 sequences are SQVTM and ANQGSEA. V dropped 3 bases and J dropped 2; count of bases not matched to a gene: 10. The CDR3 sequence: CSVEGGTRPTYEQYF. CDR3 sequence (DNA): TGCAGCGTTGAGGGGGGGACTCGCCCCACCTACGAGCAGTACTTC.

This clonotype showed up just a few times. This chain's CDR3 is CASSYVRTLNTEAFF. The CDR3, as DNA: TGTGCCAGCAGTTACGTCCGGACTCTGAACACTGAAGCTTTCTTT. The chain has TRBV6-5 and TRBJ1-1; the D is unclear. The CDR3 runs 15 residues. V was pared by 2 bases and J by 0 bases, with 10 bases between. Germline V lookup: CDR1 MNHEY, CDR2 SVGAGI.

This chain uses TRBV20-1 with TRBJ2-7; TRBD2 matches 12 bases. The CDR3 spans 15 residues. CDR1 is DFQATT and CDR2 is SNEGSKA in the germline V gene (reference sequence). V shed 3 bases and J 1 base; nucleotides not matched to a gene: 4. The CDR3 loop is CSARQLAGGSYEQYF. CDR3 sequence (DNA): TGCAGTGCTAGGCAACTAGCGGGGGGATCCTACGAGCAGTACTTC.

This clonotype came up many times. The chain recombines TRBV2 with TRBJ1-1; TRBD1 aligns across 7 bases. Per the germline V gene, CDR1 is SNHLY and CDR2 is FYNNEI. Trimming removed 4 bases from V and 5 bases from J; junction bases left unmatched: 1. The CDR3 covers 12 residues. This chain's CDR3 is CASSAGQTEAFF. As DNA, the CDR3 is TGTGCCAGCAGTGCGGGACAGACTGAAGCTTTCTTT.

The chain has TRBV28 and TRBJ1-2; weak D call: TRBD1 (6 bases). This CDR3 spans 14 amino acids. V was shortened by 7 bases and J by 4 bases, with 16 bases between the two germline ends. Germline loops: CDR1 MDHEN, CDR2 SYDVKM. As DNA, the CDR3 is TGTGCCAGCAATGGCTTGGGGGCTCCCTATGGCTACACCTTC. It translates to CASNGLGAPYGYTF.

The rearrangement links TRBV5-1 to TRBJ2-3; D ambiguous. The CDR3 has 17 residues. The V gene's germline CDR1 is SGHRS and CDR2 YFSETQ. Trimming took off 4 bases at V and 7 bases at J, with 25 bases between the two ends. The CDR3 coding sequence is TGCGCCAGCAGCCCCGGGCGCACCCCAAGTCCCTCGTATACGCAGTATTTT. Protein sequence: CASSPGRTPSPSYTQYF.

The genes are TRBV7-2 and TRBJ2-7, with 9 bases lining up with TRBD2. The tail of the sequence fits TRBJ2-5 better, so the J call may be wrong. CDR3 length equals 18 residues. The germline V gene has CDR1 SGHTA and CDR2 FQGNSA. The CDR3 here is CASSLVPLAGPFLGTQYF. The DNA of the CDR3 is TGTGCCAGCAGCTTAGTTCCACTAGCGGGCCCTTTTCTTGGGACCCAGTACTTC.

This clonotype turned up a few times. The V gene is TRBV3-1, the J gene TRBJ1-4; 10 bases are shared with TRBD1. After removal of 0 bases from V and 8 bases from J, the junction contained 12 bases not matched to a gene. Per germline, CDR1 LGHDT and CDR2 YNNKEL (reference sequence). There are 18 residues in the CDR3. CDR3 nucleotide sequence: TGTGCCAGCAGCCAAGATGGACCCAACCGGGACAGGGGAGAAAAACTGTTTTTT. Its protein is CASSQDGPNRDRGEKLFF.

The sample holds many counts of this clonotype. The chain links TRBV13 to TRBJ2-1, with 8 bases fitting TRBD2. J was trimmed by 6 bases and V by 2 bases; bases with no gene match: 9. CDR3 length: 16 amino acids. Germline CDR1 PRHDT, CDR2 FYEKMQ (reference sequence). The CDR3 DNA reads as TGTGCCAGCAGCTTATTTACGGGAGGGAGGCTCAATGAGCAGTTCTTC. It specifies CASSLFTGGRLNEQFF.

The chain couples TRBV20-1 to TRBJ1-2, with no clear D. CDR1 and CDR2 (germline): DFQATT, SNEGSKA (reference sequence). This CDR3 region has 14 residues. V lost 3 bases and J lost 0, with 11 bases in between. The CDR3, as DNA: TGCAGTGCTAGGGCTGGATGGACTAACTATGGCTACACCTTC. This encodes CSARAGWTNYGYTF.